This T cell receptor beta chain is drawn from a study of T cell responses to AZD1222 COVID-19 vaccine. Broader study findings: Baseline antibody screening turned up just a handful of seropositive AZD1222 recipients. Two AZD1222 doses significantly raised spike-specific TCR breadth and depth over controls. Nearly half of spike-specific TCRs reportedly target unmutated variant regions.

Trimming cost V 10 bases and J 0 bases, with 22 bases left between them. Germline V gives CDR1 SNHLY, CDR2 FYNNEI. The CDR3 totals 17 residues. Using immunoSEQ multiplex PCR, the repertoire was profiled, and TCRdb retains in-frame clones only, with some absent. Of 100,000 to 110,000 clones in the sample, roughly 91% were seen once. With respect to this clone: Its target is not known.

Sequenced here: peripheral blood, sampled on day 0 of AZD1222 vaccination. This sequence joins TRBV2 and TRBJ2-4; D might be TRBD2 (6 bases). The sequence derives from an adult in good health. The CDR3: CAIPRALRGLAKNIQYF. CDR3 nucleotides: TGTGCCATCCCCAGGGCCCTTAGGGGACTAGCCAAAAACATTCAGTACTTC.